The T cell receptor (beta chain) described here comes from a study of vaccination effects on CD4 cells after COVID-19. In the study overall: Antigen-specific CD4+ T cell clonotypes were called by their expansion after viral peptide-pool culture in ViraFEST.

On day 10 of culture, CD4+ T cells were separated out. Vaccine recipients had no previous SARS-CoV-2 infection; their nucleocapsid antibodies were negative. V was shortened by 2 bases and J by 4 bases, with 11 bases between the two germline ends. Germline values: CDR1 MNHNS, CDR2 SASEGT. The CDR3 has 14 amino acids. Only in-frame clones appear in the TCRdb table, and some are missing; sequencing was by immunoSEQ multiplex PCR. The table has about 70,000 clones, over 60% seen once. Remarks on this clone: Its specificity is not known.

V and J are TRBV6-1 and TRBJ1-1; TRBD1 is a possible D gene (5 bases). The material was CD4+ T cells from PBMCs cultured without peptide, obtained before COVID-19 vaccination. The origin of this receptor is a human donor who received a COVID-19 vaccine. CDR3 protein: CASSERGASTEAFF. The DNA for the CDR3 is TGTGCCAGCAGTGAACGAGGGGCGAGCACTGAAGCTTTCTTT.